This TCR beta chain was retrieved from a study of cytomegalovirus exposure and HLA in healthy donors. Findings and caveats of the study: TCR beta chains numbering some 160 were designated cytomegalovirus-associated. Later, an analysis found that TCR clusters from the first cohort tended to co-occur in the 95 to 150 validation repertoires.

V was pared by 7 bases and J by 3 bases, with 15 bases between. CDR1 LNHNV and CDR2 YYDKDF come from the germline V gene (reference sequence). The CDR3 is 15 amino acids. Method: immunoSEQ multiplex PCR; TCRdb's copy keeps in-frame clones and lacks some. The repertoire holds 200,000 to 300,000 clones, approximately 84% seen once, with roughly 1.2% in the top ten. In regard to this clone: Its antigen is currently unknown.

The chain has TRBV15 and TRBJ2-2; possible D gene TRBD2, 7 bases. This sequence was found in a woman younger than 45 in good health and CMV-seropositive. Sequencing was done on a sample of PBMCs. Written as DNA, the CDR3 is TGTGCCACCACGTCCGGGGGGCAGTACACCGGGGAGCTGTTTTTT. Protein sequence: CATTSGGQYTGELFF.